The 10 T cell receptor beta chains given below trace back to one sample, sequenced in a study of cytomegalovirus exposure and HLA in healthy donors. The PCR contained 60 Vbeta and 13 Jbeta primers. Clones were read by immunoSEQ multiplex PCR, and TCRdb kept only the in-frame ones, dropping some. The sample has approximately 100,000 clones, 60% to 75% seen once; the top ten hold less than 11%. Material for sequencing was PBMCs. These receptors were obtained from a middle-aged man in good health and CMV-seronegative.

The CDR3 nucleotides read TGTGCCAGCAGCCCCATGACAGGTCTTCTAGCTGAAGCTTTCTTT. This encodes CASSPMTGLLAEAFF. The chain links TRBV4-2 to TRBJ1-1, with D perhaps TRBD1 (6 bases). V lost 4 bases, J lost 6 bases, and 18 bases lay in between. Germline CDR1 reads LGHNA; CDR2 reads YNFKEQ. The CDR3 is made up of 15 amino acids.

The chain combines TRBV30 with TRBJ2-3; D remains ambiguous. The CDR3 sequence is 13 residues long. Germline V gives CDR1 GTSNPN, CDR2 SVGIG (reference sequence). V lost 2 bases to trimming and J lost 1 base, with 7 bases between them. DNA of the CDR3: TGTGCCTGGAGTAGTCCGGGCACAGATACGCAGTATTTT. This codes for CAWSSPGTDTQYF.

This chain uses TRBV28 with TRBJ2-7; 7 bases are a match to TRBD1. Germline V CDR1 and CDR2: MDHEN, SYDVKM. This CDR3 comprises 15 residues. The junction had 5 bases not matched to a gene; V was cut back by 2 bases and J by 1 base. The CDR3 protein is CASSLTGVTSYEQYF. CDR3 in DNA: TGTGCCAGCAGTTTAACAGGGGTTACTTCCTACGAGCAGTACTTC.

The rearrangement links TRBV19 to TRBJ2-1, with TRBD2 matching over 7 bases. Germline assignment: CDR1 LNHDA and CDR2 SQIVND (reference sequence). The CDR3 totals 13 residues. V was pared by 4 bases and J by 8 bases, with 5 bases of the junction left unmatched. The CDR3 here is CASSTGGGDEQFF. CDR3 nucleotides: TGTGCCAGTAGTACGGGGGGTGGGGATGAGCAGTTCTTC.

The gene calls are TRBV6-1 and TRBJ2-7, with 7 nucleotides matching TRBD2. The CDR3 has 14 residues. Germline V lookup: CDR1 MNHNS, CDR2 SASEGT. Trimming took 5 bases from V and 4 from J; bases not matched to a gene: 8. DNA of the CDR3: TGTGCCAGCAGTCTACCTAGCGGATTTTACGAGCAGTACTTC. Translation: CASSLPSGFYEQYF.

V gene TRBV27 combines with J gene TRBJ1-2; weak D call: TRBD1 (5 bases). Per the germline V gene, CDR1 is MNHEY and CDR2 is SMNVEV (reference sequence). The CDR3 length is 12 residues. Trimming left V 5 bases short and J 6 bases short, with 10 bases between. The CDR3 sequence is CASSPRGDGYTF. As DNA, the CDR3 is TGTGCCAGCAGTCCCCGGGGGGATGGCTACACCTTC.

This clone has just a few counts. The gene calls are TRBV4-1 and TRBJ1-1; tentatively, D is TRBD1 (6 bases). Germline CDR1 MGHRA, CDR2 YSYEKL. Trimming removed 1 base from V and 5 bases from J, with 14 bases in between. The CDR3 totals 15 residues. The CDR3 loop reads CASSQVGEGGTEAFF. CDR3 sequence (DNA): TGCGCCAGCAGCCAAGTGGGGGAGGGGGGTACTGAAGCTTTCTTT.

The chain is built from TRBV5-1 and TRBJ2-2; TRBD2 matches at 12 bases. The CDR3 is 18 residues long. The V segment lost 3 bases and the J segment 5 bases; nucleotides outside the gene matches: 11. The germline V gene has CDR1 SGHRS and CDR2 YFSETQ. In DNA form, the CDR3 reads TGCGCCAGCAGCTACGCCGGACTAGCGGGAACAGGGACCGGGGAGCTGTTTTTT. Translation gives CASSYAGLAGTGTGELFF.

This chain links TRBV29-1 with TRBJ1-4, with D perhaps matching TRBD1 (6 bases). From germline, CDR1 is SQVTM and CDR2 ANQGSEA. This CDR3 has 13 residues. With 7 bases removed from V and 5 bases from J, the gap between germline ends came to 14 bases. The CDR3 DNA is TGCAGCGCCAACAGGGACCAAAATGAAAAACTGTTTTTT. It codes for CSANRDQNEKLFF.

This chain uses TRBV2 with TRBJ1-1, with no clear D. Germline-derived CDR1 and CDR2 are SNHLY and FYNNEI. This CDR3 contains 14 residues. Trimming left V 1 base short and J 1 base short, with 7 bases between. The CDR3 DNA reads TGTGCCAGCAGTGAAGGCCTCGGGAACACTGAAGCTTTCTTT. Translated, it gives CASSEGLGNTEAFF.